The TCR beta chain described here comes from a study of blood T cell repertoires in COVID-19 (dated by TCRdb to 2020 to 2022). Turning to the overall study: Samples from collaborators originated in the United States, Italy and Spain and spanned both the acute and convalescent phases of COVID-19. The material from the prospective study consisted of cDNA or gDNA derived from T cells, B-cell-depleted T cells, or PBMCs. The dataset comprised deeply sampled blood TCRbeta repertoires from subjects exposed to, actively infected with, or recovered from COVID-19. A freely available public database, intended as a resource for researchers studying the immune response to SARS-CoV-2, is where the repertoires were released. Samples came from the ongoing ImmuneRACE study (first 160 participants) plus 1,254 subjects from 6 global collaborators. A de-identified subject ID, COVID-19 status, age in years and sex were almost always included in the sample metadata. HLA class I and class II types, where available, came from metadata supplied by the sample provider rather than from assay-based typing.

TCRbeta CDR3 regions were amplified from genomic DNA using the immunoSEQ Assay, a bias-controlled multiplex PCR. The authors' analysis ran thus. The number of nucleated cells in each sample was estimated from the amplification of reference gene primers within the assay. To quantify the absolute abundance of each unique TCRbeta CDR3 rearrangement, sequence reads were collapsed and filtered. Productive Simpson clonality was computed per sample as the square root of Simpson's diversity index over productive rearrangements. TCRdb limited this immuneACCESS table to in-frame rearrangements with V and J called. A share of clones is missing; checked studies link under half to unresolved V genes, and the rest is unexplained. V and J calls and clone size are those listed in that table; D and trimming were worked out from the DNA. The table for this sample lists tens of thousands of clones; about 90% of them were counted only once. The ten largest clones capture around 6.7% of the sample.

Spanning cysteine to phenylalanine, the CDR3 consists of 14 amino acids. Left in the record is the CDR3 DNA by itself, 42 bases read in frame from the first base. V trim: 5 bases; J trim: 4 bases; unmatched bases: 7. CDR1 is given as KGHSH and CDR2 as LQKENI, both from the germline V gene. Each collaborating institution followed its own protocols to collect whole blood in K2EDTA tubes. For TCRbeta analysis, collaborators shipped samples as frozen whole blood, isolated PBMCs, or DNA extracted from either of those sample types. As regards this clone: The antigen it binds to is not known. The record has no base qualities; no much larger clone is one base away.

What the study reported, not specific to this receptor: The amount of clinical and demographic metadata varied by source and participant and was provided uncurated.

Here the chain combines TRBV18 and TRBJ2-7; 8 bases in the middle match TRBD2. The sample comprised peripheral blood. This TCR was recovered from a woman over 75 with active COVID-19. CDR3 protein: CASSSERLAYEQYF. The nucleotide sequence reads TGTGCCAGCTCATCCGAACGACTAGCGTACGAGCAGTACTTC.